One sample yielded the 2 T cell receptor beta chains listed below, sequenced in a study of T cells in Graves' hyperthyroidism and ophthalmopathy (dated by TCRdb to between 2018 and 2020). Library creation used multiplex PCR. TCRdb shows the sequencer as Illumina HiSeq 2000. The TCR beta CDR3 regions were amplified from RNA transcripts. The TCR CDR3 was subjected to a first round of RT-PCR using the HTBI primer set and the Qiagen OneStep RT-PCR kit. The raw public reads went through TCRdb reprocessing: fastp at Q25, MiXCR clone calling, in-frame beta chains kept. Rows are unified per CDR3 protein, each entry keeping the most common DNA and genes. The sample table contains fewer than 650,000 distinct CDR3 sequences; only one count was recorded for about 45% of them. About two fifths of the sample is held by the ten biggest clonotypes. The sample taken for sequencing was peripheral blood or thyroid tissue (not recorded which). Every receptor here comes from an adult woman with Graves' disease, either hyperthyroidism or ophthalmopathy (not recorded which).

The V gene is TRBV7-9, the J gene TRBJ1-1; the match to TRBD1 covers 8 bases. This CDR3 has 15 residues. Germline V gene sequence: CDR1 SEHNR, CDR2 FQNEAQ (reference sequence). The junction had 7 bases not matched to a gene; V was cut back by 5 bases and J by 2 bases. The CDR3 sequence: CASSPYRGYNTEAFF. For the CDR3, the DNA is TGTGCCAGCAGCCCTTACAGGGGGTACAACACTGAAGCTTTCTTT.

This clonotype appeared many times. The chain employs TRBV20-1 and TRBJ2-6; TRBD2 agrees at 10 bases. The CDR3 length is 16 residues. V lost 8 bases to trimming and J lost 4 bases; unmatched junction nucleotides: 11. CDR1 is DFQATT, CDR2 SNEGSKA, per germline (reference sequence). The CDR3 here is CSPKASGSTGANVLTF. In DNA, the CDR3 is TGCAGTCCCAAAGCTAGCGGGAGTACGGGGGCCAACGTCCTGACTTTC.